This T cell receptor beta chain was captured by sequencing in a study of T cells expressing NK-cell markers. Study context: According to the study, TCR beta repertoires originated from sorted CD3+CD56+NKG2C+, CD3+CD56+NKG2C- and CD3+CD56-NKG2C+ T cells.

A remark on this clonotype: The antigen remains unidentified.

Germline values: CDR1 MDHEN, CDR2 SYDVKM. This CDR3 is built from 14 residues. Findings of the study overall: The study found dominant NKG2C+ clonotypes at roughly 1.0-7.0% of CD8+ T cells in 5 or 6 donors. No clear determination of HCMV specificity was made for expanded NKG2C+ T cell clones.

Beta-chain TCR cDNA was generated via 5'RACE template switching with UMIs. TCRdb reprocessed the 5' RACE reads, with one entry per CDR3 protein and no DNA. The specimen's table records hundreds of thousands of distinct CDR3 sequences. Sequences were obtained from blood T cells: a sorted CD56 or NKG2C T cell subset, CD4+ or CD8+ T cells, or bulk PBMC T cells (not recorded which). The origin of this receptor is a woman aged 18 to 75 in good health. This chain connects TRBV28 to TRBJ2-7; with no DNA, the TCRdb D assignment of TRBD2 cannot be verified. This CDR3 reads CASRPGLAPYEQYF.